This paragraph reports one T cell receptor (beta chain). Source study methods: Scientists estimated how many nucleated cells there were by amplifying reference gene primers. Assay used: immunoSEQ multiplex PCR; TCRdb lists only in-frame clones, some missing. That table is the source of V, J and clone size, and D and trimming were worked out from the DNA. This table holds about 35,000 clones, 83% found once. These data belong to a study of blood T cell repertoires in COVID-19. About the study: Sites in the United States, Italy and Spain provided acute and convalescent COVID-19 samples. Sample material is recorded as cDNA or gDNA derived from T cells, B-cell-depleted T cells, or PBMCs.

The CDR3 sequence is 15 residues long. The V and J ends lost 1 base and 3 bases, in that order; junction bases with no gene match: 3. CDR1 SGDLS and CDR2 YYNGEE come from the germline V gene. The chain carries TRBV9 and TRBJ2-7, with 11 bases that match TRBD2. What was sequenced was peripheral blood. The sequence was obtained from a middle-aged man with acute or convalescent COVID-19. CDR3 nucleotide sequence: TGTGCCAGCAGCGTATTACTAGCGGGGGTCTACGAGCAGTACTTC. Its protein product is CASSVLLAGVYEQYF.